This TCR beta chain is from a study of blood T cell repertoires in COVID-19. Study in general: Samples of COVID-19 (acute and convalescent) were obtained from the United States, Italy and Spain. The analysed material was cDNA or gDNA that came from T cells, B-cell-depleted T cells, or PBMCs.

The repertoire was sequenced with immunoSEQ multiplex PCR; TCRdb's copy has only in-frame clones and lacks some. The repertoire holds about 170,000 clones, with about 89% as singletons. CDR3 length equals 12 residues. V shed 10 bases and J 5 bases; nucleotides not matched to a gene: 4. Sequences were obtained from PBMCs or T cells enriched from blood (not recorded which). The receptor comes from a woman aged 18-30 years who had recovered from COVID-19. The chain recombines TRBV23-1 with TRBJ2-1; TRBD1 agrees at 8 bases. TRBV23-1 is an ORF; its function is uncertain. The CDR3 nucleotides read TGCGCCAACCTACAGGGGGACAATGAGCAGTTCTTC. Translation: CANLQGDNEQFF.